This TCR beta chain emerged from a study of regulatory T cells in long-lasting Graves disease. Sample time point: newly diagnosed GD, antithyroid drugs for less than 3 months. From RNA extracted from PBMCs, the TCR library was made. The TCR beta library used iRepertoire HTBI primers with Arm-PCR amplification of CDR3. One entry per CDR3 protein, called by TCRdb with MiXCR from the multiplex PCR reads. The sample consists of fewer than 550,000 distinct CDR3 sequences, roughly 15% of them appearing once. Germline V gene sequence: CDR1 KGHSH, CDR2 LQKENI. V dropped 3 bases and J dropped 3 bases, with 15 bases sitting between them. CDR3 length equals 16 residues. These data were also reused for a study on T cells in Graves' hyperthyroidism and ophthalmopathy.

The chain uses TRBV18 and TRBJ2-1; possible D gene TRBD2, 6 bases. The TCR was taken from a woman aged 18-29 years with Graves disease. The specimen comprised peripheral blood mononuclear cells (PBMCs), sampled at new diagnosis, from a patient treated with antithyroid drugs. The CDR3, as DNA: TGTGCCAGCTCACCTCGCGGGACGTGGGACTACAATGAGCAGTTCTTC. It is translated as CASSPRGTWDYNEQFF.